These 15 T cell receptor beta chains came from one sample sequenced in a study of blood T cell repertoires in COVID-19. Sequenced by immunoSEQ multiplex PCR; TCRdb stores in-frame clones only, minus some. Of 430,000 or so clones listed, over 75% were seen once; the top ten hold 1.5% to 2%. Material for sequencing was PBMCs or T cells enriched from blood (not recorded which). Every receptor here comes from a woman in her forties who had recovered from COVID-19.

The V gene is TRBV5-1, the J gene TRBJ2-1, with 13 bases aligning to TRBD2. CDR1 and CDR2 (germline): SGHRS, YFSETQ. Trimming removed 4 bases from V and 9 bases from J; junction bases left unmatched: 13. The CDR3 is 17 residues long. CDR3 sequence (DNA): TGCGCCAGCAGCACCGGACTAGCGGGAGTATACGGCCGTGAGCAGTTCTTC. The encoded protein is CASSTGLAGVYGREQFF.

This clone was seen a handful of times. The V and J genes are TRBV5-1 and TRBJ2-7, with D tentatively TRBD2 (5 bases). Between the trimmed V and J ends, which lost 4 bases and 2 bases, there was a span of 16 bases. The CDR3 is 15 amino acids. CDR1 is SGHRS, CDR2 YFSETQ, per germline. The CDR3 nucleotides are TGCGCCAGCAGCCCTAACGCGGGTGGCACCTACGAGCAGTACTTC. Protein product: CASSPNAGGTYEQYF.

V and J are TRBV9 and TRBJ2-1; TRBD1 matches 8 bases. This CDR3 has 15 amino acids. Germline CDR1 SGDLS, CDR2 YYNGEE. Trimming took 2 bases from V and 1 from J; bases not matched to a gene: 2. This chain's CDR3 is CASSVRQGSYNEQFF. CDR3 DNA sequence: TGTGCCAGCAGCGTCAGACAGGGGTCCTACAATGAGCAGTTCTTC.

The chain carries TRBV30 and TRBJ2-1; tentatively, D is TRBD2 (5 bases). Germline CDR1 GTSNPN, CDR2 SVGIG (reference sequence). The CDR3 consists of 13 residues. V lost 3 bases, J lost 7 bases, and 13 bases lay in between. CDR3 sequence (DNA): TGTGCCTGGAGGGCGGACGGGAATAATGAGCAGTTCTTC. Protein: CAWRADGNNEQFF.

The rearrangement joins TRBV5-5 to TRBJ1-1; no clear D. Deletions cut 2 bases from V and 6 bases from J, with 5 bases between. Germline V gene lookup returns CDR1 SGHKS and CDR2 YYEKEE (reference sequence). The CDR3 extends over 11 amino acids. CDR3 in amino acids: CASSFRAEAFF. The CDR3, as DNA: TGTGCCAGCAGCTTTCGGGCTGAAGCTTTCTTT. The entire variable domain, with the rest obtained from reference TRBV5-5 and TRBJ1-1, is as follows: DAGVTQSPTHLIKTRGQQVTLRCSPISGHKSVSWYQQVLGQGPQFIFQYYEKEERGRGNFPDRFSARQFPNYSSELNVNALLLGDSALYLCASSFRAEAFFGQGTRLTVV.

V gene TRBV7-2 combines with J gene TRBJ2-7; a weak D match, TRBD2 (6 bases). CDR3 size: 14 residues. Germline V gene lookup returns CDR1 SGHTA and CDR2 FQGNSA. Trimming removed 0 bases at V and 3 bases at J, with 9 bases between. The CDR3 region is CASSLARGGYEQYF. CDR3 coding DNA: TGTGCCAGCAGCTTAGCTAGGGGAGGCTACGAGCAGTACTTC.

This chain uses TRBV11-3 with TRBJ2-1; 9 bases agree with TRBD2. Per the germline V gene, CDR1 is SGHNT and CDR2 is YENEEA. Germline trimming cut 1 base from V and 4 bases from J; bases unmatched to any gene: 5. The length of the CDR3 is 16 residues. Here the CDR3 DNA reads TGTGCCAGCAGCTTAGGGGCGGGAGGGGCTTACAATGAGCAGTTCTTC. This sequence encodes CASSLGAGGAYNEQFF.

The chain combines TRBV29-1 with TRBJ2-3; a possible D gene is TRBD2 (6 bases). The CDR3 runs to 16 residues. The V end lost 5 bases, the J end lost 0 bases, and 18 bases lay between the germline ends. Per germline, CDR1 SQVTM and CDR2 ANQGSEA. The CDR3 region has the DNA TGCAGCGTTCGACGTGGGCTAGCGCTAAGCACAGATACGCAGTATTTT. Protein: CSVRRGLALSTDTQYF.

The rearrangement joins TRBV11-2 to TRBJ2-3; TRBD1 is a possible D gene (6 bases). This CDR3 contains 13 residues. Germline assignment: CDR1 SGHAT and CDR2 FQNNGV. Between the trimmed V and J ends, which lost 6 bases and 6 bases, there was a span of 13 bases. The CDR3 DNA reads TGTGCCAGCAGATATCAGGGGTCGGATACGCAGTATTTT. Residues: CASRYQGSDTQYF. Full variable domain (outside the CDR3, taken from reference TRBV11-2 and TRBJ2-3): EAGVAQSPRYKIIEKRQSVAFWCNPISGHATLYWYQQILGQGPKLLIQFQNNGVVDDSQLPKDRFSAERLKGVDSTLKIQPAKLEDSAVYLCASRYQGSDTQYFGPGTRLTVL.

The V and J genes are TRBV7-9 and TRBJ2-1; 10 bases agree with TRBD2. V was pared by 0 bases and J by 4 bases, with 0 bases of the junction left unmatched. The CDR3 covers 15 residues. Germline CDR1 is SEHNR and CDR2 is FQNEAQ (reference sequence). The CDR3 reads CASSLATSGYNEQFF. CDR3 coding DNA: TGTGCCAGCAGCTTAGCGACTAGCGGGTACAATGAGCAGTTCTTC. Filled out from reference TRBV7-9 and TRBJ2-1, the complete variable domain reads DTGVSQNPRHKITKRGQNVTFRCDPISEHNRLYWYRQTLGQGPEFLTYFQNEAQLEKSRLLSDRFSAERPKGSFSTLEIQRTEQGDSAMYLCASSLATSGYNEQFFGPGTRLTVL.

The chain carries TRBV5-1 and TRBJ2-1; 10 nucleotides agree with TRBD2. Per the germline V gene, CDR1 is SGHRS and CDR2 is YFSETQ. Germline trimming cut 0 bases from V and 6 bases from J; bases unmatched to any gene: 12. The CDR3 totals 18 residues. In DNA, the CDR3 is TGCGCCAGCAGCTTGGCGGGTCCAGCGGGAGGGCCTTTCAATGAGCAGTTCTTC. Protein sequence: CASSLAGPAGGPFNEQFF. The whole variable domain, filled in from reference TRBV5-1 and TRBJ2-1, reads KAGVTQTPRYLIKTRGQQVTLSCSPISGHRSVSWYQQTPGQGLQFLFEYFSETQRNKGNFPGRFSGRQFSNSRSEMNVSTLELGDSALYLCASSLAGPAGGPFNEQFFGPGTRLTVL.

The chain carries TRBV7-2 and TRBJ2-7; the D gene is possibly TRBD1 (6 bases). The V end was cut by 6 bases, the J end by 3 bases, with 15 bases between. The CDR3 totals 14 residues. The germline V gene encodes CDR1 SGHTA and CDR2 FQGNSA. The CDR3 here is CASSPAPGDYEQYF. The CDR3 DNA reads TGTGCCAGCAGTCCCGCCCCAGGGGACTACGAGCAGTACTTC.

V usage is TRBV27 and J usage is TRBJ1-2; D not certain. Germline V lookup: CDR1 MNHEY, CDR2 SMNVEV (reference sequence). V was pared by 6 bases and J by 6 bases, with 17 bases between. The CDR3 contains 14 residues. This CDR3 is CASSARGSVNGYTF. For the CDR3, the DNA is TGTGCCAGCAGCGCGCGAGGGTCGGTTAATGGCTACACCTTC.

The V call is TRBV10-1, the J call TRBJ2-3; 7 bases line up with TRBD1. V lost 4 bases to trimming and J lost 0 bases; unmatched junction nucleotides: 4. Germline V gene sequence: CDR1 WNHNN, CDR2 SYGVQD (reference sequence). CDR3 length: 15 residues. CDR3 nucleotide sequence: TGCGCCAGCAGTGCCGAGGACAGGAGCACAGATACGCAGTATTTT. Protein: CASSAEDRSTDTQYF.

The chain links TRBV29-1 to TRBJ1-2, with a possible D match to TRBD1 (5 bases). Germline V lookup: CDR1 SQVTM, CDR2 ANQGSEA. Trimming took off 0 bases at V and 8 bases at J, with 13 bases between the two ends. This CDR3 is 13 amino acids long. The CDR3 protein is CSVEDQGGVGYTF. The CDR3 DNA reads as TGCAGCGTTGAAGATCAGGGCGGGGTAGGCTACACCTTC.